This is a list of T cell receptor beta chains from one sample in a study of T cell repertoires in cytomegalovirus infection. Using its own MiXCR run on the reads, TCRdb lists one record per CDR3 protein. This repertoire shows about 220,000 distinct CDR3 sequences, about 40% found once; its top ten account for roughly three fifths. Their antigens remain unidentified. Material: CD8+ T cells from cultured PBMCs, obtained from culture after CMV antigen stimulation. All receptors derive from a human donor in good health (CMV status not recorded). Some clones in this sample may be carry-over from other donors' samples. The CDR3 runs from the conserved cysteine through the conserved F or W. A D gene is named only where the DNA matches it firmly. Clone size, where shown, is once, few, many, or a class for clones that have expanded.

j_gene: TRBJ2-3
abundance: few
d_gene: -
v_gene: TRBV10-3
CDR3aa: CAISEWVSRKGTDTQYF
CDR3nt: TGTGCCATCAGTGAATGGGTTTCGAGGAAGGGGACAGATACGCAGTATTTT

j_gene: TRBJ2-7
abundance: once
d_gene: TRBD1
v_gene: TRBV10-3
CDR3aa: CAIMITGTGSHEQYF
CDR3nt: TGTGCCATCATGATTACCGGGACAGGGTCCCACGAGCAGTACTTC

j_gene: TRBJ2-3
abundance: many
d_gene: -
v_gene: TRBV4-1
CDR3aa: CASSQEIGASTDTQYF
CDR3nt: TGCGCCAGCAGCCAAGAAATTGGAGCTAGCACAGATACGCAGTATTTT

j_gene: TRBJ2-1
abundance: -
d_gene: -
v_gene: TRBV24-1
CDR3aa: CATRDTRWGEQFF
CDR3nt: TGTGCCACCCGGGACACCCGATGGGGTGAGCAGTTCTTC

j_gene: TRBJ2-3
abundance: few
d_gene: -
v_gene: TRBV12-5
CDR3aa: CASGFPTDTQYF
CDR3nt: TGTGCTAGTGGTTTCCCCACAGATACGCAGTATTTT

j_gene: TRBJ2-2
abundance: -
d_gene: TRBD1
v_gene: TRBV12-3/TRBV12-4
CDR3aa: CASSLWGYRGAGELFF
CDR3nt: TGTGCCAGCAGTTTATGGGGGTACAGGGGAGCCGGGGAGCTGTTTTTT

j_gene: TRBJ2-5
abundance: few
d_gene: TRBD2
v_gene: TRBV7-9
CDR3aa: CASSHKRGGQETQYF
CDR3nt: TGTGCCAGCAGTCATAAGCGGGGGGGCCAGGAGACCCAGTACTTC

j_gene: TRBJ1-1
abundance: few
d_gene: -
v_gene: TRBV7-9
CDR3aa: CASSPGTSGGTEAFF
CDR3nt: TGTGCCAGCAGCCCCGGGACTTCGGGGGGCACTGAAGCTTTCTTT

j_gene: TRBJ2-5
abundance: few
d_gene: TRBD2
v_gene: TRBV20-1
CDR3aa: CSASSARTSGRAQETQYF
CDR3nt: TGCAGTGCTAGTTCGGCTAGGACTAGCGGGAGGGCCCAGGAGACCCAGTACTTC

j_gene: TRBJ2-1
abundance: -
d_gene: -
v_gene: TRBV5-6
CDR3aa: CASSWPGRMSSYNEQFF
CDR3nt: TGTGCCAGCAGCTGGCCGGGACGGATGAGCTCCTACAATGAGCAGTTCTTC

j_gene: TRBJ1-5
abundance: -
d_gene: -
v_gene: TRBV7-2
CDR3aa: CASSQGSRPQHF
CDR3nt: TGTGCCAGCAGCCAGGGGTCTCGGCCCCAGCATTTT

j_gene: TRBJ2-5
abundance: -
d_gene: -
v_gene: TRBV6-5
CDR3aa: CASSLTGRARSGETQYF
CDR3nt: TGTGCCAGCAGTCTTACGGGACGGGCGAGGAGTGGAGAGACCCAGTACTTC

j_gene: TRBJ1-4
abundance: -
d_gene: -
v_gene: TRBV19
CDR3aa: CASSMVAVNEKLFF
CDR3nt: TGTGCCAGTAGTATGGTGGCGGTAAATGAAAAACTGTTTTTT

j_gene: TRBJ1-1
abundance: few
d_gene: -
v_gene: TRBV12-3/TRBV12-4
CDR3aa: CASSFLAMNTEAFF
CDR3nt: TGTGCCAGCAGTTTTTTAGCTATGAACACTGAAGCTTTCTTT

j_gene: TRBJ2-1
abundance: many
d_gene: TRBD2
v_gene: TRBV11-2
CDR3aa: CATSGGWIYNEQFF
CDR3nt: TGTGCTACTAGCGGCGGATGGATATACAATGAGCAGTTCTTC

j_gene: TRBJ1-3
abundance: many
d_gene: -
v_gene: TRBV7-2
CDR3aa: CASSLVYSGPGNTIYF
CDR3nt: TGTGCCAGCAGCTTAGTATACAGCGGCCCTGGAAACACCATATATTTT

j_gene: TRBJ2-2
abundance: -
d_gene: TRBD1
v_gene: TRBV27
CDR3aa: CASSFTGTGIRELFF
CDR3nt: TGTGCCAGCAGTTTCACCGGGACAGGGATTAGGGAGCTGTTTTTT

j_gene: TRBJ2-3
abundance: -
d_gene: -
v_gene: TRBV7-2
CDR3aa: CASSPFPTGSVGDTQYF
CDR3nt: TGTGCCAGCAGCCCCTTCCCTACGGGTAGCGTGGGAGATACGCAGTATTTT

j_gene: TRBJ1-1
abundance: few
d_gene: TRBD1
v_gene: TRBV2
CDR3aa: CASSEDSLAWTGANTEAFF
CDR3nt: TGTGCCAGCAGTGAAGATTCGCTTGCTTGGACAGGAGCCAACACTGAAGCTTTCTTT

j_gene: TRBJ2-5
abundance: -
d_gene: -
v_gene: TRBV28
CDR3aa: CASSLGRKGETQYF
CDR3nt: TGTGCCAGCAGTTTAGGGCGTAAGGGAGAGACCCAGTACTTC

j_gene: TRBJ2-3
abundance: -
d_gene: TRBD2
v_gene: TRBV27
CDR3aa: CASGRYSGGPADTQYF
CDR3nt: TGTGCCAGCGGACGTTATAGCGGGGGGCCGGCAGATACGCAGTATTTT

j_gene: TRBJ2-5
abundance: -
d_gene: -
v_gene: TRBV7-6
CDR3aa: CASSLAPPGREETQYF
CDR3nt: TGTGCCAGCAGCTTAGCCCCCCCCGGTCGCGAAGAGACCCAGTACTTC

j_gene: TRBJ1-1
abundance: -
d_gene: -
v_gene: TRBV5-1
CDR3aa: CASRTTVNTEAFF
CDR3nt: TGCGCCAGCAGGACAACAGTGAACACTGAAGCTTTCTTT

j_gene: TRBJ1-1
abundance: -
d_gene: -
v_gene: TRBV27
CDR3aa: CASSSVFRIPPDTEAFF
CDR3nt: TGTGCCAGCAGTTCCGTCTTCCGAATCCCGCCGGACACTGAAGCTTTCTTT

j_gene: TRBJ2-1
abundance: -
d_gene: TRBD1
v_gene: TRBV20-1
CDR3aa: CSARDRIGGGNEQFF
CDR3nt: TGCAGTGCTAGAGATAGGATAGGGGGCGGCAATGAGCAGTTCTTC

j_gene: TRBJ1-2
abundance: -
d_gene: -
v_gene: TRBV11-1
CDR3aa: CASSSGRAANYGYTF
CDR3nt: TGTGCCAGCAGCTCCGGACGGGCCGCTAACTATGGCTACACCTTC

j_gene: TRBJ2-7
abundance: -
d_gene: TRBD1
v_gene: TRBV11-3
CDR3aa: CASSPGTDFYEQYF
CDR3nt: TGTGCCAGCAGCCCCGGGACAGACTTCTACGAGCAGTACTTC

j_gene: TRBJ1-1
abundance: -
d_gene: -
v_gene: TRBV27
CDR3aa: CASIGLNTEAFF
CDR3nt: TGTGCCAGCATAGGACTGAACACTGAAGCTTTCTTT

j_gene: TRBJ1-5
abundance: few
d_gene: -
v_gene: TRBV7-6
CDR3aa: CASSLGTDSNQPQHF
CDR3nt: TGTGCCAGCAGCTTAGGGACAGATAGCAATCAGCCCCAGCATTTT

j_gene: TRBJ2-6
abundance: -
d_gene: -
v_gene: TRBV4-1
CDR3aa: CASSQVSLGGAGANVLTF
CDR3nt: TGCGCCAGCAGCCAAGTTTCTCTGGGGGGCGCTGGGGCCAACGTCCTGACTTTC

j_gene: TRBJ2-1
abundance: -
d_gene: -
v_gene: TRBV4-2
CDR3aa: CASSQLGGRDPSYNEQFF
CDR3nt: TGTGCCAGCAGCCAACTTGGGGGTAGGGATCCCTCCTACAATGAGCAGTTCTTC

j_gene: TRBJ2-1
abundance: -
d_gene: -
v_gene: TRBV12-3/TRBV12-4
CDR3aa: CASSPPTSLYEQFF
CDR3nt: TGTGCCAGCAGTCCCCCGACTAGTCTTTATGAGCAGTTCTTC

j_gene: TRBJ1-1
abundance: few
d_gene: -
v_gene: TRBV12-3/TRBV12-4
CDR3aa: CASSLDRATEAFF
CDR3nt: TGTGCCAGCAGTTTAGATAGGGCTACTGAAGCTTTCTTT

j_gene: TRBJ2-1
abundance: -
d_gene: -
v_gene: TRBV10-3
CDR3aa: CAISEQGLLSYNEQFF
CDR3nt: TGTGCCATCAGTGAGCAGGGGCTCTTATCCTACAATGAGCAGTTCTTC

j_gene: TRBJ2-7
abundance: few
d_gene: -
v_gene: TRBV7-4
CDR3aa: CASSPRDIYEQYF
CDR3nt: TGTGCCAGCAGCCCCCGGGACATATACGAGCAGTACTTC

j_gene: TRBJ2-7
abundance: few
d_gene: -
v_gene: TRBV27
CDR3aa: CASSFAQSSYEQYF
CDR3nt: TGTGCCAGCAGTTTCGCACAGAGCTCCTACGAGCAGTACTTC

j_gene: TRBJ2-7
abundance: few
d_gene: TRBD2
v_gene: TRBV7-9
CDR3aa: CASSSSREGYEQYF
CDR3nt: TGTGCCAGCAGCTCATCCCGGGAGGGCTACGAGCAGTACTTC

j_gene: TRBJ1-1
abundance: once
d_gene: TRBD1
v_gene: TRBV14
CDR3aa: CASSRPGQARSGAFF
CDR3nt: TGTGCCAGCAGCCGTCCGGGACAGGCCCGTTCCGGAGCTTTCTTT

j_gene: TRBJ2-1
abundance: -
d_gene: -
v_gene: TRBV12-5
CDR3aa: CASGLPIVGDYNEQFF
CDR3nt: TGTGCTAGTGGTTTGCCTATCGTGGGGGATTACAATGAGCAGTTCTTC

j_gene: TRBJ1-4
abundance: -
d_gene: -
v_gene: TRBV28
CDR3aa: CASSSRDGATNEKLFF
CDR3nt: TGTGCCAGCAGTTCAAGGGACGGTGCAACTAATGAAAAACTGTTTTTT

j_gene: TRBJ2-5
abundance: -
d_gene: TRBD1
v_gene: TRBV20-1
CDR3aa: CSARPGTDYLGTQYF
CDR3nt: TGCAGTGCTAGACCCGGGACAGACTACTTGGGGACCCAGTACTTC

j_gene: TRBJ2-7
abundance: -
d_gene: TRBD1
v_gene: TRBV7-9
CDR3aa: CASSRQGSTYEQYF
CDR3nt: TGTGCCAGCAGTCGACAGGGGTCCACCTACGAGCAGTACTTC

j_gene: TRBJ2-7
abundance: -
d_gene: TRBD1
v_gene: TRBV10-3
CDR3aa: CAISPGTGSGEQYF
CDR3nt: TGTGCCATCAGTCCCGGGACAGGGTCGGGAGAGCAGTACTTC

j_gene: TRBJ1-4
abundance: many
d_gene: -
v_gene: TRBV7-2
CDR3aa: CASSLVGLKLFF
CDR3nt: TGTGCCAGCAGCTTAGTAGGGCTGAAACTGTTTTTT

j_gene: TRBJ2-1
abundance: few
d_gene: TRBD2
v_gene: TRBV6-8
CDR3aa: CASSSLTSGSYNEQFF
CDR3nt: TGTGCCAGCAGTAGCCTCACTAGCGGCTCCTACAATGAGCAGTTCTTC

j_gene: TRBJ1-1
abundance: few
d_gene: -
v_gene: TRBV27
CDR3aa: CASSFPGEGTEAFF
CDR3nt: TGTGCCAGCAGTTTTCCCGGGGAAGGGACTGAAGCTTTCTTT

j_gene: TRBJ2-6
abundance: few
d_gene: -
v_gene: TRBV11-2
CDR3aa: CASSLDQRVSGANVLTF
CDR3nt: TGTGCCAGCAGCTTAGACCAGAGGGTTTCTGGGGCCAACGTCCTGACTTTC

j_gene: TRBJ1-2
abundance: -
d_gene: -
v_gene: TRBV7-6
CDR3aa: CASSPRQEIANYGYTF
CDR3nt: TGTGCCAGCAGCCCCCGACAGGAGATAGCTAACTATGGCTACACCTTC

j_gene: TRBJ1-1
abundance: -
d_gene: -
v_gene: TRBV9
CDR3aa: CASSVKGPNTEAFF
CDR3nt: TGTGCCAGCAGCGTAAAGGGGCCGAACACTGAAGCTTTCTTT

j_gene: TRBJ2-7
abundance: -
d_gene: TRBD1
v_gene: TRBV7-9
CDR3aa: CASSFRDREFVEQYF
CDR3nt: TGTGCCAGCAGCTTCCGGGACAGGGAATTTGTCGAGCAGTACTTC

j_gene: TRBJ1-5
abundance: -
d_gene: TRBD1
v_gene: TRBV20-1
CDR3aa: CSASDLTGDQPQHF
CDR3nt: TGCAGTGCTAGCGATTTGACAGGGGATCAGCCCCAGCATTTT

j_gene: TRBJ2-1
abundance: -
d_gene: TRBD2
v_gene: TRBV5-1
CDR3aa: CASSQGRVGLAVNEQFF
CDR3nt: TGCGCCAGCAGCCAAGGAAGGGTAGGACTAGCGGTAAATGAGCAGTTCTTC

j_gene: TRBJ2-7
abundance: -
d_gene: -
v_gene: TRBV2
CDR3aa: CASRTTDSYEQYF
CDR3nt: TGTGCCAGCAGAACAACGGACAGCTACGAGCAGTACTTC

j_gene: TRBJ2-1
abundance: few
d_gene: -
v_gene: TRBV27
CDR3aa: CASSPGGEQFF
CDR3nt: TGTGCCAGCAGCCCTGGCGGTGAGCAGTTCTTC

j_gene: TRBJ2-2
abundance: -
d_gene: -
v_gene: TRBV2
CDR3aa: CASSEPGPANTGELFF
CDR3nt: TGTGCCAGCAGTGAACCAGGGCCCGCGAACACCGGGGAGCTGTTTTTT

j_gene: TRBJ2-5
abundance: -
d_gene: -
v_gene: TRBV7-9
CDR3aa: CASSLSHSRETQYF
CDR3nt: TGTGCCAGCAGCTTGAGTCATTCGCGGGAGACCCAGTACTTC

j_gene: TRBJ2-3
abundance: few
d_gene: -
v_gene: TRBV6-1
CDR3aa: CASTKGGYTDTQYF
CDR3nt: TGTGCCAGCACCAAGGGCGGATACACAGATACGCAGTATTTT

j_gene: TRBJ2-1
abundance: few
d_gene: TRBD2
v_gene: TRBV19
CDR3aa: CASSPGTSGASSSYNEQFF
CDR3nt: TGTGCCAGTAGTCCCGGGACTAGCGGGGCCAGCAGCTCCTACAATGAGCAGTTCTTC

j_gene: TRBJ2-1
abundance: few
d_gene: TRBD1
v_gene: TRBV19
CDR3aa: CASSRDRLNEQFF
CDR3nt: TGTGCCAGTAGTAGGGACAGGCTCAATGAGCAGTTCTTC